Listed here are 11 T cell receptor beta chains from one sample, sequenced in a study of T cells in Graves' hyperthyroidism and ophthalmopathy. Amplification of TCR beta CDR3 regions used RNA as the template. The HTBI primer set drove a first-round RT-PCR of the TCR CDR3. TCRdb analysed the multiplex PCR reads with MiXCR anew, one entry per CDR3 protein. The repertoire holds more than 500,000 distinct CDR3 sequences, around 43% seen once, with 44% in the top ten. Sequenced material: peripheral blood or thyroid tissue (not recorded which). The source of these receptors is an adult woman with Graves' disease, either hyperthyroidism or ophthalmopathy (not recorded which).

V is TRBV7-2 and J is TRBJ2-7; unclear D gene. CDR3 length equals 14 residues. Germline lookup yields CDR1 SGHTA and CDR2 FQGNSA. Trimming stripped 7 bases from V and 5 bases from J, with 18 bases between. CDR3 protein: CASTLTPEGHEQYF. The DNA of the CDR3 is TGTGCCAGCACCCTGACGCCCGAAGGTCACGAGCAGTACTTC.

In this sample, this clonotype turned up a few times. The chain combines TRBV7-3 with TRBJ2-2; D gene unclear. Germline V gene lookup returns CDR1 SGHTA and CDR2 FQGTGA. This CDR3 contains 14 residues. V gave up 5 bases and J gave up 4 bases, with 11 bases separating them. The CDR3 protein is CASSRTTITGELFF. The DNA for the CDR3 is TGTGCCAGCAGCCGTACCACCATCACCGGGGAGCTGTTTTTT. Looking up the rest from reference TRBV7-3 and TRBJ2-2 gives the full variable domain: GAGVSQTPSNKVTEKGKYVELRCDPISGHTALYWYRQSLGQGPEFLIYFQGTGAADDSGLPNDRFFAVRPEGSVSTLKIQRTERGDSAVYLCASSRTTITGELFFGEGSRLTVL.

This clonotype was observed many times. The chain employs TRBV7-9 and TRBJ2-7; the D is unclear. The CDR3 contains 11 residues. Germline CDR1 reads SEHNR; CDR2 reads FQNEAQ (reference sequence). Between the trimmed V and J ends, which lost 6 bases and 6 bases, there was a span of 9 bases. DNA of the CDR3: TGTGCCAGCAGTATTAGCCTCGAGCAGTACTTC. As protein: CASSISLEQYF.

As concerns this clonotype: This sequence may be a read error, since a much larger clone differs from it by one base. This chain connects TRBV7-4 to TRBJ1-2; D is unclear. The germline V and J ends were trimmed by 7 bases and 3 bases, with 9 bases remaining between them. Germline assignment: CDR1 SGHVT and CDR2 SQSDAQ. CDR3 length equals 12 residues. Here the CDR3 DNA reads TGTGCCAGCAAGAGCCGGGACTATGGCTACACCTTC. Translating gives CASKSRDYGYTF.

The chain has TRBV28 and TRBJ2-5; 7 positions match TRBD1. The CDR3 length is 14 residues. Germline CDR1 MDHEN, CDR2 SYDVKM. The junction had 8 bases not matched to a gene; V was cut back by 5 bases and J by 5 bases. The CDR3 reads CASSDRVSEETQYF. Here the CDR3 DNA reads TGTGCCAGCAGTGACAGGGTTTCGGAGGAGACCCAGTACTTC.

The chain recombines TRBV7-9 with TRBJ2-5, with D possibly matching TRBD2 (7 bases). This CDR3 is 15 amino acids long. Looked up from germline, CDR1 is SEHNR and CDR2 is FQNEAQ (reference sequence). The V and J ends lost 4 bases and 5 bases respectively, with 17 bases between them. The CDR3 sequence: CASSSPGGGSETQYF. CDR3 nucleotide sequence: TGTGCCAGCAGCTCCCCGGGGGGCGGGTCGGAGACCCAGTACTTC.

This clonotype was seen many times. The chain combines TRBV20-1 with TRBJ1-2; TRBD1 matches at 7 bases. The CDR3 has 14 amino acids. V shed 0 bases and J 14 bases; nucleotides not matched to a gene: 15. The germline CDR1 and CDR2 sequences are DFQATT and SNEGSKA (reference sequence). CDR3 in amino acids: CSAREDPTGQSGTF. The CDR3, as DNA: TGCAGTGCTAGAGAGGACCCAACGGGACAGTCCGGGACCTTC.

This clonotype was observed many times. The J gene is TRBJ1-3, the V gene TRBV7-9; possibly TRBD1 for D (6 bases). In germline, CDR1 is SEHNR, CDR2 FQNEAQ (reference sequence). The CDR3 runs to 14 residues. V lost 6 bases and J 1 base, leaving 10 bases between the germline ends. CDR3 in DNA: TGTGCCAGCAGACTACAGGGTTCTGGAAACACCATATATTTT. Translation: CASRLQGSGNTIYF.

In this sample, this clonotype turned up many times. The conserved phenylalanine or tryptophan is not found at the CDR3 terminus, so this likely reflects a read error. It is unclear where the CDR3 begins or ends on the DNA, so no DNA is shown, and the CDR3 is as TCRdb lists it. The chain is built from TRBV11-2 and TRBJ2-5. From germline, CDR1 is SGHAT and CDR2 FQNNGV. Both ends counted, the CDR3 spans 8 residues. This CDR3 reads CASSLAKI.

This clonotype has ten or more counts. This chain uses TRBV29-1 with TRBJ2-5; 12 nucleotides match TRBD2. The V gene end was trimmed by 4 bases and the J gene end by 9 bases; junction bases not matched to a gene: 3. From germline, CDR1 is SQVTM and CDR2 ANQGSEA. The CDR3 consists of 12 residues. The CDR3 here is CSVVLAGGPQYF. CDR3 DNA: TGCAGCGTTGTACTAGCGGGAGGCCCCCAGTACTTC.

DNA for the CDR3: TGTGCCAGCAGTCCTCGACTAGGCTATTACGAGCAGTACTTC. It encodes CASSPRLGYYEQYF. V gene TRBV12-3 or TRBV12-4 combines with J gene TRBJ2-7; perhaps TRBD2 as D (6 bases). Between the trimmed V and J ends, which lost 5 bases and 4 bases, there was a span of 15 bases. The CDR3 loop spans 14 amino acids.